This T cell receptor (beta chain) was sequenced in a study of cytomegalovirus exposure and HLA in healthy donors. CDR3 length: 18 amino acids. The trim removed 4 bases at V and 0 bases at J, leaving 6 bases unmatched. CDR1 is SGHNT, CDR2 YYREEE, per germline (reference sequence). Study results and limitations: Later analysis demonstrated an association between a missense DCLRE1C variant and TCR beta V- and J-gene trimming.

A word on this clone: Its target is unknown.

Both 60 Vbeta primers and 13 Jbeta primers went into the PCR. The assay was immunoSEQ multiplex PCR, and TCRdb's table has in-frame clones only and misses some. Of more than 90,000 clones detected, under 85% appear once; the ten largest clones hold about 3%. The V and J genes are TRBV5-4 and TRBJ2-1; TRBD2 matches at 14 bases. The sample taken for sequencing was PBMCs. The TCR comes from a middle-aged woman in good health and CMV-seronegative. Written as DNA, the CDR3 is TGTGCCAGCAGCAGGGGACTAGCGGGAGCGGGCTCCTACAATGAGCAGTTCTTC. Its translation is CASSRGLAGAGSYNEQFF.